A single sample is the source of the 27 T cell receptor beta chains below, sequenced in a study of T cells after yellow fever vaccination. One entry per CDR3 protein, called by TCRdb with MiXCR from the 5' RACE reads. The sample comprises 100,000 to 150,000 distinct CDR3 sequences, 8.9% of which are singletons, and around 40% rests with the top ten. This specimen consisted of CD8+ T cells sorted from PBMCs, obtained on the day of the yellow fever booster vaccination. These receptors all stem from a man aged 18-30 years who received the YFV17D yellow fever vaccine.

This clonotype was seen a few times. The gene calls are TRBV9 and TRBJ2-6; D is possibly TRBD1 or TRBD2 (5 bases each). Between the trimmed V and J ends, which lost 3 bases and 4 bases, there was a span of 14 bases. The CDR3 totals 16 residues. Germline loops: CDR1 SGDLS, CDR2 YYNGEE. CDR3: CASSANGAAGANVLTF. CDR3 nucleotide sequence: TGTGCCAGCAGCGCGAACGGGGCGGCGGGGGCCAACGTCCTGACTTTC.

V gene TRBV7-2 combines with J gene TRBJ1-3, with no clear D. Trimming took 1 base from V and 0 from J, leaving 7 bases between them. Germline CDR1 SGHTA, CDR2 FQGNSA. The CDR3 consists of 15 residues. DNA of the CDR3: TGTGCCAGCAGCTTAGGTCCGAACTCTGGAAACACCATATATTTT. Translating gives CASSLGPNSGNTIYF.

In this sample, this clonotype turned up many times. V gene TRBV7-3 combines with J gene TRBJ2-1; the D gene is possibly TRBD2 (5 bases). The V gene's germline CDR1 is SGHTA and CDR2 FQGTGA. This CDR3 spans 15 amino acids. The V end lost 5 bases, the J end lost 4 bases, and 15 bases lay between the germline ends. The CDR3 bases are TGTGCCAGCAGCCCAAGCGGACCCCTGTACAATGAGCAGTTCTTC. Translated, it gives CASSPSGPLYNEQFF. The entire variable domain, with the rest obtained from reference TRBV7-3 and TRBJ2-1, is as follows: GAGVSQTPSNKVTEKGKYVELRCDPISGHTALYWYRQSLGQGPEFLIYFQGTGAADDSGLPNDRFFAVRPEGSVSTLKIQRTERGDSAVYLCASSPSGPLYNEQFFGPGTRLTVL.

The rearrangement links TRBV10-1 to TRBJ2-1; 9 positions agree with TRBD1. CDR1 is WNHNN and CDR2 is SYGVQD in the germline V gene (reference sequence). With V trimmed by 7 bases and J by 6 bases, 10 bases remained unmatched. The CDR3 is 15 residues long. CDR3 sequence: CASINRDRVLNEQFF. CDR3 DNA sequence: TGCGCCAGCATCAACCGGGACAGGGTCCTCAATGAGCAGTTCTTC.

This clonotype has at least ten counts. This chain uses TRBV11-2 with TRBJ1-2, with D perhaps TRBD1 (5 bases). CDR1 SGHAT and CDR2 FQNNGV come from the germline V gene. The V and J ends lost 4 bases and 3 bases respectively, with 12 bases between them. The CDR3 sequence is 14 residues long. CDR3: CASSYSDSYYGYTF. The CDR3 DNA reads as TGTGCCAGCAGCTACTCCGACAGTTACTATGGCTACACCTTC.

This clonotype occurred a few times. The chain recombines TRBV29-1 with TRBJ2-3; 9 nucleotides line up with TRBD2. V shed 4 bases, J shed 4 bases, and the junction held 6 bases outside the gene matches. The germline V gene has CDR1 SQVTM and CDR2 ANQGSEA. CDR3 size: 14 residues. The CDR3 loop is CSVAGGGAPDTQYF. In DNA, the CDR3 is TGCAGCGTTGCTGGCGGGGGGGCCCCAGATACGCAGTATTTT.

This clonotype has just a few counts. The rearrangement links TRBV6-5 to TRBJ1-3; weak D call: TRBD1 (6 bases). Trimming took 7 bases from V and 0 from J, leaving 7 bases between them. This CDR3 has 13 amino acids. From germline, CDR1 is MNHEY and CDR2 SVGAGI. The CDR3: CASTQGSGNTIYF. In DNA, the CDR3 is TGTGCCAGCACACAGGGCTCTGGAAACACCATATATTTT.

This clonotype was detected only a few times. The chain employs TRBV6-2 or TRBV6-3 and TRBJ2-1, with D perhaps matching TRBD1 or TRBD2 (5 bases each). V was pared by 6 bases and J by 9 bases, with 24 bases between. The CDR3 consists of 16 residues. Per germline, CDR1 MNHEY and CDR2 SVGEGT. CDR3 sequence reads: CASSPWRGAVLGEQFF. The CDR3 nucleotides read TGTGCCAGCAGCCCCTGGCGAGGGGCGGTTTTAGGTGAGCAGTTCTTC.

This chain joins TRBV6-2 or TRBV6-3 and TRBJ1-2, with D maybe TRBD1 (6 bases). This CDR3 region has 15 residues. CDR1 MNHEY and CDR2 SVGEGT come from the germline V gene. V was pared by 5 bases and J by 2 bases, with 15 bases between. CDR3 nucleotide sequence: TGTGCCAGCAGTCAAGTCAACGACAGGAACTATGGCTACACCTTC. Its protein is CASSQVNDRNYGYTF.

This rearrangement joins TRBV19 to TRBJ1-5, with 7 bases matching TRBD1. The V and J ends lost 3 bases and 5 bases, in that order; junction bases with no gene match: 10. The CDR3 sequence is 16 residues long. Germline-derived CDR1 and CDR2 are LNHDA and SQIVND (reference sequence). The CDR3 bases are TGTGCCAGTAGTATGGGAACACAGGGGAGCGATCAGCCCCAGCATTTT. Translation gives CASSMGTQGSDQPQHF.

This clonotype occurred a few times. Written as DNA, the CDR3 is TGTGCCAGCAGGGCCATTGGGGGGTCCCTCCACTTT. As protein: CASRAIGGSLHF. The chain combines TRBV7-3 with TRBJ1-6; D might be TRBD1 (5 bases). The germline gives CDR1 SGHTA, CDR2 FQGTGA. The germline V and J ends were trimmed by 6 bases and 14 bases, with 14 bases remaining between them. CDR3 length: 12 residues.

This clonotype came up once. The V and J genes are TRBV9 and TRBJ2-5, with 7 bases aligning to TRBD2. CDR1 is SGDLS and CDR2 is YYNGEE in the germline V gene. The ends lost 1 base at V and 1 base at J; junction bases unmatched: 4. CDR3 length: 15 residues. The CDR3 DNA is TGTGCCAGCAGCGTATTGGGCGGGGGCCAAGAGACCCAGTACTTC. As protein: CASSVLGGGQETQYF.

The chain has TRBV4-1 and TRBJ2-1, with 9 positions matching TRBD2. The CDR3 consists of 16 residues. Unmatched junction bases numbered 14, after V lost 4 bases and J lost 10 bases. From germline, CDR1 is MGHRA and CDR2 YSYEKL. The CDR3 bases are TGCGCCAGCAGCCTAGAGCTCCCAGCGGGGGGTCGAGAGCAGTTCTTC. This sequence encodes CASSLELPAGGREQFF.

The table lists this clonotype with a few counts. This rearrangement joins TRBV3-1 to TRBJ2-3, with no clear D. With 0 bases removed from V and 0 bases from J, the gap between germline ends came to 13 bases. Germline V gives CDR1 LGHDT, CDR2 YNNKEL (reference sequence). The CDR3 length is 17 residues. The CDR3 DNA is TGTGCCAGCAGCCAAGAAGTGGGTTGGCGTAGCACAGATACGCAGTATTTT. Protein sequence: CASSQEVGWRSTDTQYF.

This CDR3 is CASSRLAEDNTGELFF. The CDR3 nucleotides read TGTGCCAGCAGCCGACTAGCCGAAGATAACACCGGGGAGCTGTTTTTT. The rearrangement joins TRBV7-9 to TRBJ2-2; 7 nucleotides agree with TRBD2. The V and J ends lost 5 bases and 2 bases, in that order; junction bases with no gene match: 8. The CDR3 has 16 amino acids. CDR1 and CDR2 from the germline V gene are SEHNR and FQNEAQ (reference sequence).

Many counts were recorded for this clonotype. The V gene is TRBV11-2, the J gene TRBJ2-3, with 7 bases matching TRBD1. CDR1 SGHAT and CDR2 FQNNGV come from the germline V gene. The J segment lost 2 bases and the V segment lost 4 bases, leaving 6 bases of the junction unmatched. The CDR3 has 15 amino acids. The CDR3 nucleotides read TGTGCCAGCAGCTCAGGACAGGTTCACACAGATACGCAGTATTTT. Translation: CASSSGQVHTDTQYF.

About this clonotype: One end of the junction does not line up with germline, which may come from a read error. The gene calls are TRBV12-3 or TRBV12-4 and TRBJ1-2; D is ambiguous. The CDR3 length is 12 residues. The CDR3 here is CASADGRLHFFF. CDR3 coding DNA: TGTGCCAGCGCAGACGGCAGGCTTCACTTCTTCTTC.

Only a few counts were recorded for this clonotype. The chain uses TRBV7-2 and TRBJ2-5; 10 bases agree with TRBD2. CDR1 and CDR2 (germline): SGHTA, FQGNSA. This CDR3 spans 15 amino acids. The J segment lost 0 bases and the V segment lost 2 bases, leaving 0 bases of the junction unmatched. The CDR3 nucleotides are TGTGCCAGCAGCTTAACTAGCGGGGACCAAGAGACCCAGTACTTC. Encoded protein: CASSLTSGDQETQYF.

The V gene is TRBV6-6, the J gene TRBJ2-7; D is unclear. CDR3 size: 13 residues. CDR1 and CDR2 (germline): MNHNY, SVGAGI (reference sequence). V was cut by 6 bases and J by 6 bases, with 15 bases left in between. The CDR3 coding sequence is TGTGCCAGCAGCCCAAGGAGCCAAGGCGAGCAGTACGTC. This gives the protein CASSPRSQGEQYV.

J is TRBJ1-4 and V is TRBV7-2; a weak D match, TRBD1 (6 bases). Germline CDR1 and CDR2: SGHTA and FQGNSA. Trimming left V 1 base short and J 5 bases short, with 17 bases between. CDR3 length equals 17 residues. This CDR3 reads CASSLVAGGGINEKLFF. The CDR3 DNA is TGTGCCAGCAGCTTAGTGGCTGGGGGCGGGATAAATGAAAAACTGTTTTTT.

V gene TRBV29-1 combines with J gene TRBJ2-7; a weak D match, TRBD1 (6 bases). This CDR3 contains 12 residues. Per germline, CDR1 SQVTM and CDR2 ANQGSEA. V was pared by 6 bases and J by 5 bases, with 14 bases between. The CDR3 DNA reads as TGCAGCGTCTCCGAGGGGGTCCACGAGCAGTACTTC. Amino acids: CSVSEGVHEQYF.

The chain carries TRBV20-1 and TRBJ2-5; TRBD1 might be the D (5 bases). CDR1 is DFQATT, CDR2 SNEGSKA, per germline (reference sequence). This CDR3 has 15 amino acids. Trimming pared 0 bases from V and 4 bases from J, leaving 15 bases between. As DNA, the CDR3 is TGCAGTGCTAGAGATTTGGCAGGGTGGGGAGAGACCCAGTACTTC. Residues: CSARDLAGWGETQYF.

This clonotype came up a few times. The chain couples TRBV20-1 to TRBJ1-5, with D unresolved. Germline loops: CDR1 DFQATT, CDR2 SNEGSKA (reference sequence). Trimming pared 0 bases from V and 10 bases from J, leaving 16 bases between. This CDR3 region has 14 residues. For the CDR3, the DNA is TGCAGTGCTAGAGATTTCGGGCACGCGAACCCCCAGCATTTT. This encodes CSARDFGHANPQHF.

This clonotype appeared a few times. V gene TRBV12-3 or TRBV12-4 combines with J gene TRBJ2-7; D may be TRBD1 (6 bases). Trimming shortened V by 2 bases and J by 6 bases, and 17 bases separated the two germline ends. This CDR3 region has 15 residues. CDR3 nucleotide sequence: TGTGCCAGCAGTTTAATGTGGGGGCGCGAGGCCGAGCAGTACTTC. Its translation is CASSLMWGREAEQYF.

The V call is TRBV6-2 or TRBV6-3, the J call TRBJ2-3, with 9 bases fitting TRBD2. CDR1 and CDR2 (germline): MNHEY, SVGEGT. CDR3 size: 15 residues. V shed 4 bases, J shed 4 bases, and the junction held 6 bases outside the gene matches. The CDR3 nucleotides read TGTGCCAGCAGTTCACAGCGGGGGGCCCCAGATACGCAGTATTTT. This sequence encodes CASSSQRGAPDTQYF.

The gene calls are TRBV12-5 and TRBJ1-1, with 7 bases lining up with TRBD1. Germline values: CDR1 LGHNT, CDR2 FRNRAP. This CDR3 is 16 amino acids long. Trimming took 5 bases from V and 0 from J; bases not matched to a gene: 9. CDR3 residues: CASGPQETGLNTEAFF. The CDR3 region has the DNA TGTGCTAGTGGTCCACAAGAGACAGGGTTGAACACTGAAGCTTTCTTT. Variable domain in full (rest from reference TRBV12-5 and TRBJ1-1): DARVTQTPRHKVTEMGQEVTMRCQPILGHNTVFWYRQTMMQGLELLAYFRNRAPLDDSGMPKDRFSAEMPDATLATLKIQPSEPRDSAVYFCASGPQETGLNTEAFFGQGTRLTVV.

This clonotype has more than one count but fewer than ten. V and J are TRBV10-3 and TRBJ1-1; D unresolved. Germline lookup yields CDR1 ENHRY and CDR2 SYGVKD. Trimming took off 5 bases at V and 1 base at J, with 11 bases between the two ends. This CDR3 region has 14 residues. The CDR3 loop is CAISLDTANTEAFF. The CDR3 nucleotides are TGTGCCATCAGTTTAGATACAGCGAACACTGAAGCTTTCTTT.